Listed here are 10 T cell receptor beta chains from one sample, sequenced in a study of blood T cell repertoires in COVID-19. Produced via immunoSEQ multiplex PCR; TCRdb's table is partial and in-frame only. The table includes about 190,000 clones, roughly 90% detected once. The sample comprised peripheral blood. Receptor source: a man aged 45-65 years with acute or convalescent COVID-19.

This clone was seen a handful of times. The J gene is TRBJ1-2, the V gene TRBV30; TRBD1 agrees at 7 bases. With 2 bases clipped from V and 7 bases from J, the junction kept 4 bases outside the gene matches. CDR3 length equals 12 residues. The germline V gene encodes CDR1 GTSNPN and CDR2 SVGIG (reference sequence). CDR3 in DNA: TGTGCCTGGAGTCGAGGACAGGTTGGCTACACCTTC. Translation: CAWSRGQVGYTF. Full variable domain (outside the CDR3, taken from reference TRBV30 and TRBJ1-2): SQTIHQWPATLVQPVGSPLSLECTVEGTSNPNLYWYRQAAGRGLQLLFYSVGIGQISSEVPQNLSASRPQDRQFILSSKKLLLSDSGFYLCAWSRGQVGYTFGSGTRLTVV.

There are a few counts of this clone. The rearrangement uses TRBV19 and TRBJ1-3, with D hard to call. The CDR3 has 13 amino acids. CDR1 and CDR2 (germline): LNHDA, SQIVND (reference sequence). V lost 5 bases and J lost 2, with 7 bases in between. CDR3 nucleotide sequence: TGTGCCAGTAGTGGGCCTCCTGGAAACACCATATATTTT. Amino acid sequence: CASSGPPGNTIYF.

The chain links TRBV5-4 to TRBJ2-1; 10 nucleotides line up with TRBD2. With 2 bases clipped from V and 3 bases from J, the junction kept 2 bases outside the gene matches. CDR1 is SGHNT and CDR2 is YYREEE in the germline V gene (reference sequence). The CDR3 is 15 residues long. The CDR3 nucleotides are TGTGCCAGCAGCTTCCAGCGGGGGGGCTACAATGAGCAGTTCTTC. Translation: CASSFQRGGYNEQFF.

This sequence joins TRBV18 and TRBJ2-4; TRBD1 matches at 7 bases. This CDR3 region has 18 residues. CDR1 and CDR2 (germline): KGHSH, LQKENI. After removal of 0 bases from V and 0 bases from J, the junction contained 8 bases not matched to a gene. CDR3 sequence: CASSPPNQGVIAKNIQYF. The CDR3 DNA sequence: TGTGCCAGCTCACCACCTAACCAGGGGGTGATAGCCAAAAACATTCAGTACTTC.

This clone was seen only once. The CDR3 here is CASSNTAGGIDTQYF. The CDR3 DNA reads TGTGCCAGCAGCAACACAGCGGGGGGGATAGATACGCAGTATTTT. The rearrangement links TRBV6-5 to TRBJ2-3; 10 bases line up with TRBD2. CDR1 MNHEY and CDR2 SVGAGI come from the germline V gene. Trimming removed 6 bases from V and 5 bases from J; junction bases left unmatched: 8. The CDR3 totals 15 residues.

The rearrangement uses TRBV27 and TRBJ2-7; D not resolved. Germline CDR1 and CDR2: MNHEY and SMNVEV (reference sequence). Trimming pared 5 bases from V and 1 base from J, leaving 12 bases between. The CDR3 extends over 14 amino acids. DNA for the CDR3: TGTGCCAGCAGTCCCTTTGAGTGGTCCTACGAGCAGTACTTC. Translating gives CASSPFEWSYEQYF.

J is TRBJ2-5 and V is TRBV2; D remains ambiguous. Germline CDR1 SNHLY, CDR2 FYNNEI. Trimming left V 5 bases short and J 5 bases short, with 6 bases between. This CDR3 has 11 residues. CDR3 residues: CASSSRETQYF. DNA for the CDR3: TGTGCCAGCAGTAGTCGGGAGACCCAGTACTTC.

The gene calls are TRBV7-6 and TRBJ2-3, with TRBD2 as a possible D gene (6 bases). This CDR3 has 15 amino acids. Germline CDR1 SGHVS, CDR2 FNYEAQ. V was clipped by 5 bases and J by 3 bases, with 15 bases between them. The CDR3 DNA sequence: TGTGCCAGCAGCCCACTGTGGGGGGAAACAGATACGCAGTATTTT. Amino acid sequence: CASSPLWGETDTQYF.

This chain joins TRBV3-1 (or the pseudogene TRBV3-2) and TRBJ1-4; 7 bases line up with TRBD1. Per the germline V gene, CDR1 is LGHDT and CDR2 is YNNKEL (reference sequence). The CDR3 contains 15 residues. Trimming cost V 2 bases and J 0 bases; bases outside gene matches: 0. The CDR3 sequence is CASSQQGATNEKLFF. CDR3 nucleotides: TGTGCCAGCAGCCAACAGGGGGCAACTAATGAAAAACTGTTTTTT.

The rearrangement uses TRBV2 and TRBJ1-5; the D is unclear. Trimming took 3 bases from V and 9 from J, leaving 12 bases between them. Germline CDR1 SNHLY, CDR2 FYNNEI. The CDR3 loop spans 13 amino acids. The CDR3 loop reads CASSEGRYGPQHF. DNA of the CDR3: TGTGCCAGCAGTGAGGGCCGGTACGGGCCCCAGCATTTT.